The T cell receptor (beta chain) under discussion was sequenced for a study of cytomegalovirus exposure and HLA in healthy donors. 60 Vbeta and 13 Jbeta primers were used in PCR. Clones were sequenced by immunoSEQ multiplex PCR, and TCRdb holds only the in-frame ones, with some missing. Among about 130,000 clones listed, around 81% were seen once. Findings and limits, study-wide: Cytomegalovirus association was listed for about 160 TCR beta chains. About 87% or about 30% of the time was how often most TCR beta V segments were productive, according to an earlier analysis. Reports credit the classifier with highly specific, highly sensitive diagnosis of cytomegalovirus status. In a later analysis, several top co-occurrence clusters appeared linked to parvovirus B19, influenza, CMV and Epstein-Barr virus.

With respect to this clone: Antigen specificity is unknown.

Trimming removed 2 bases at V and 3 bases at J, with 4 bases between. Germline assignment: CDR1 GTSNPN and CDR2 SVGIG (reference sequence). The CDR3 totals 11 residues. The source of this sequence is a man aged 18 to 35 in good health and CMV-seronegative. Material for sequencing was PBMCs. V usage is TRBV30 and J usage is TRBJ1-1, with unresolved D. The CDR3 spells CAWSSDTEAFF. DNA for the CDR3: TGTGCCTGGAGTTCTGACACTGAAGCTTTCTTT. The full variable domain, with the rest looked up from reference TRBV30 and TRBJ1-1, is SQTIHQWPATLVQPVGSPLSLECTVEGTSNPNLYWYRQAAGRGLQLLFYSVGIGQISSEVPQNLSASRPQDRQFILSSKKLLLSDSGFYLCAWSSDTEAFFGQGTRLTVV.